This T cell receptor beta chain emerged from a study of PD-1 blockade in mismatch repair-deficient tumors. Study at large: All were previously treated, progressing patients with about a dozen mismatch repair-deficient cancer types.

Concerning this clone itself: Its cognate antigen is unknown.

All patients were mismatch repair deficient, assessed by either PCR or immunohistochemistry. Three pembrolizumab responders had their TCRs sequenced. Germline V gene data show CDR1 as SGHAT and CDR2 as FQNNGV. This CDR3 comprises 17 residues. The V segment lost 4 bases and the J segment 9 bases; nucleotides outside the gene matches: 19. The data were produced by immunoSEQ multiplex PCR, yet TCRdb's version contains in-frame clones alone and is incomplete. This table has some 130,000 clones, about nine tenths appearing once. Study conclusions and caveats: Tumor-resident clones, often absent from pretreatment blood, expanded after pembrolizumab and then contracted.

The clonotype originates from an adult with mismatch repair-deficient cancer. Sequences were derived from peripheral blood, sampled almost 74 weeks after starting pembrolizumab. The chain uses TRBV11-2 and TRBJ2-3; TRBD2 aligns across 7 bases. The CDR3 reads CASSSGSSGPAFPTQYF. In DNA, the CDR3 is TGTGCCAGCAGCTCAGGATCTAGCGGCCCTGCCTTTCCCACGCAGTATTTT.